A selection of T cell receptor beta chains follows, all from one sample in a study of T cell responses to AZD1222 COVID-19 vaccine. Clones were sequenced by immunoSEQ multiplex PCR, and TCRdb holds only the in-frame ones, with some missing. The sample holds about 270,000 clones, almost 95% seen once. The material was peripheral blood, obtained 28 days after the second AZD1222 dose. These receptors came from an adult who received the AZD1222 COVID-19 vaccine. Each CDR3 is given with its conserved first and last residue. The order of the fields is J gene, V gene, CDR3 protein.

j_call: TRBJ1-2; v_call: TRBV2; cdr3_aa: CASSEKWGTGARYGYTF
j_call: TRBJ1-1; v_call: TRBV9; cdr3_aa: CASSPQQRAAFF
j_call: TRBJ2-7; v_call: TRBV20-1; cdr3_aa: CSTRDPYEQYF
j_call: TRBJ1-2; v_call: TRBV2; cdr3_aa: CASRAQGANYGYTF
j_call: TRBJ1-1; v_call: TRBV19; cdr3_aa: CASSRVGRANTEAFF
j_call: TRBJ2-7; v_call: TRBV15; cdr3_aa: CATSREGALTREQYF
j_call: TRBJ2-2; v_call: TRBV28; cdr3_aa: CASSPRRTSQKQGGELFF
j_call: TRBJ2-7; v_call: TRBV13; cdr3_aa: CASSNRQTEQYF
j_call: TRBJ1-3; v_call: TRBV12-5; cdr3_aa: CASATGTGNTIYF
j_call: TRBJ1-5; v_call: TRBV7-9; cdr3_aa: CASSLGSSINQPQHF
j_call: TRBJ1-2; v_call: TRBV3-1/TRBV3-2; cdr3_aa: CASSQRGRGDHGYTF
j_call: TRBJ2-1; v_call: TRBV28; cdr3_aa: CASSSTVRGTGATLYNEQFF
j_call: TRBJ1-1; v_call: TRBV5-1; cdr3_aa: CASSSPRGGSNTEAFF
j_call: TRBJ2-1; v_call: TRBV6-1; cdr3_aa: CASSEAPSGRSEQFF
j_call: TRBJ1-2; v_call: TRBV19; cdr3_aa: CASKEQGVSGYTF
j_call: TRBJ2-1; v_call: TRBV3-1/TRBV3-2; cdr3_aa: CASSGRGPPKGSSYNEQFF
j_call: TRBJ2-7; v_call: TRBV30; cdr3_aa: CAWSQVGYEQYF
j_call: TRBJ1-4; v_call: TRBV5-1; cdr3_aa: CASRDDRGWEKLFF